The rows below give T cell receptor beta chains drawn from one sample of a study of blood T cell repertoires in COVID-19. Profiled with immunoSEQ multiplex PCR; TCRdb holds only in-frame clones, not every one. The sample has approximately 150,000 clones, 88% seen once. Sequences were obtained from peripheral blood. The receptors originated from a human donor with COVID-19, enrolled during active disease. The donor label of this sample is uncertain. The CDR3 runs from the conserved cysteine through the conserved F or W. Fields, in order: D gene, V gene, J gene, clone size, CDR3 protein, CDR3 DNA. A D gene is named only where the DNA matches it firmly. Rows may omit the clone size; those that give it use once, few, many or a size class.

NA	TRBV19	TRBJ1-5	NA	CASSIGMVQPQHF	TGTGCCAGTAGTATCGGGATGGTTCAGCCCCAGCATTTT
NA	TRBV9	TRBJ1-4	NA	CASSVGADEKLFF	TGTGCCAGCAGCGTAGGGGCAGATGAAAAACTGTTTTTT
NA	TRBV4-2	TRBJ1-5	once	CASSQEISGNQPQHF	TGTGCCAGCAGCCAAGAAATTAGCGGCAATCAGCCCCAGCATTTT
NA	TRBV3-1/TRBV3-2	TRBJ1-5	NA	CASSYGQTHQPQHF	TGTGCCAGCAGCTACGGACAGACCCATCAGCCCCAGCATTTT
NA	TRBV7-2	TRBJ2-5	NA	CASSFQGIPQETQYF	TGTGCCAGCAGCTTTCAGGGGATACCTCAAGAGACCCAGTACTTC
NA	TRBV7-9	TRBJ1-4	few	CASGPRGGMRANEKLFF	TGTGCCAGCGGTCCCAGGGGAGGGATGAGAGCTAATGAAAAACTGTTTTTT
TRBD2	TRBV19	TRBJ2-1	NA	CASSMSGLANNEQFF	TGTGCCAGTAGTATGTCAGGACTAGCTAACAATGAGCAGTTCTTC
NA	TRBV12-3/TRBV12-4	TRBJ1-2	NA	CASSLEDGYTF	TGTGCCAGCTCCCTGGAGGATGGCTACACCTTC
TRBD1	TRBV5-4	TRBJ2-7	NA	CASSSTGGSGYEQYF	TGTGCCAGCAGTTCGACAGGGGGCTCGGGCTACGAGCAGTACTTC
TRBD2	TRBV29-1	TRBJ2-1	NA	CSGRRGGLTNEQFF	TGCAGCGGCCGTCGGGGGGGCCTTACAAATGAGCAGTTCTTC